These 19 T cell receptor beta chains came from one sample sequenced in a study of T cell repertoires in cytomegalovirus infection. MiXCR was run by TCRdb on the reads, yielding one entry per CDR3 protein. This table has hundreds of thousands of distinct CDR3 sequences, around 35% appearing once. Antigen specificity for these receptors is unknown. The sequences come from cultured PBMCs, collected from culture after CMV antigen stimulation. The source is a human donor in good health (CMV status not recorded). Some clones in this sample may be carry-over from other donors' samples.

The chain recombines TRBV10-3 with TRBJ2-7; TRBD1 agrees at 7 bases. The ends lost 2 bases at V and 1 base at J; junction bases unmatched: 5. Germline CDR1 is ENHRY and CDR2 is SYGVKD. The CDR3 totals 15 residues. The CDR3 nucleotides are TGTGCCATCAGTGAGGTGGGACAGAATTCCTACGAGCAGTACTTC. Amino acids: CAISEVGQNSYEQYF.

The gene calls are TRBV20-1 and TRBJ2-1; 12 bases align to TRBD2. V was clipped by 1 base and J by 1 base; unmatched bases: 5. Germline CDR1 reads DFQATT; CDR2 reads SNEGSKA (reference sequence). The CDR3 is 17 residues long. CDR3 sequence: CSARVLAGGPSYNEQFF. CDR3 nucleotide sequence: TGCAGTGCTAGAGTCCTAGCGGGAGGGCCGTCCTACAATGAGCAGTTCTTC.

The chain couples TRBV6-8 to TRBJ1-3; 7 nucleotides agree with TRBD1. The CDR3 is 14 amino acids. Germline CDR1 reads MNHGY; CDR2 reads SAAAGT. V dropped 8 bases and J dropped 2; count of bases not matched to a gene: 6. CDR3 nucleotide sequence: TGTGCCAGCGGGACCCAGGGGGCTGGAAACACCATATATTTT. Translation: CASGTQGAGNTIYF.

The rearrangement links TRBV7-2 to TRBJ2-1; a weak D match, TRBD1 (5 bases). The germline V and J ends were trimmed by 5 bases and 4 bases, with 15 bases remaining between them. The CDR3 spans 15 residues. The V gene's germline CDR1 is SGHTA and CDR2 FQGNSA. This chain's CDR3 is CASSQDSTVYNEQFF. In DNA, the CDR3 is TGTGCCAGCAGCCAAGACTCGACAGTTTACAATGAGCAGTTCTTC.

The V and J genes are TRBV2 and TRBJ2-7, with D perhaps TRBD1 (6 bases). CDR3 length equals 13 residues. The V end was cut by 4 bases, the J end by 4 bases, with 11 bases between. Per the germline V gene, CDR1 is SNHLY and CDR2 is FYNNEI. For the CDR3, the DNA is TGTGCCAGCAGTGTCCCCGGACAGTACGAGCAGTACTTC. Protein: CASSVPGQYEQYF.

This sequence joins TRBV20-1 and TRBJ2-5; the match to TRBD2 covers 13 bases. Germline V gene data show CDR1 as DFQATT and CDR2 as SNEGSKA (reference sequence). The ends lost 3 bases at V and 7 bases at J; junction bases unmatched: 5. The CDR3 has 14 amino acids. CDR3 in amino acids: CSASGTSGTGTQYF. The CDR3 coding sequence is TGCAGTGCTAGCGGGACTAGCGGGACGGGGACCCAGTACTTC.

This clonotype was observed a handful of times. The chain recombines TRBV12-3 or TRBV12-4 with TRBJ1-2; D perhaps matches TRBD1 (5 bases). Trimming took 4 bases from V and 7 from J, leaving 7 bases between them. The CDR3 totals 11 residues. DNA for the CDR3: TGTGCCAGCAGTTGGGGGGGTGGCTACACCTTC. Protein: CASSWGGGYTF.

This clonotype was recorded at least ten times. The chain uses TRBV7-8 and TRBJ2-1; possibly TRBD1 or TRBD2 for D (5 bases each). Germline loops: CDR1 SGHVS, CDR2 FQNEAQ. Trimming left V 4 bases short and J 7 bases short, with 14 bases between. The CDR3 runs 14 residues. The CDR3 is CASSSPGPENEQFF. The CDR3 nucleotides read TGTGCCAGCAGCTCGCCGGGGCCCGAAAATGAGCAGTTCTTC.

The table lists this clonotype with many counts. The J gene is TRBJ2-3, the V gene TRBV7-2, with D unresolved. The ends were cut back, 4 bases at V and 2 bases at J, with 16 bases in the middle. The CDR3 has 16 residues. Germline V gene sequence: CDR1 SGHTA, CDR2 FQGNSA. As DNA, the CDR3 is TGTGCCAGCAGCTGGTTTTTTGCCCAGGCCACAGATACGCAGTATTTT. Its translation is CASSWFFAQATDTQYF.

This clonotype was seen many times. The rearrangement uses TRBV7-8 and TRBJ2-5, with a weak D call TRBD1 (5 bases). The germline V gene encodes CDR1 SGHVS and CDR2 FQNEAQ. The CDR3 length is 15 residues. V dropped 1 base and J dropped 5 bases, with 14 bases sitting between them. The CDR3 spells CASSLDPAGLETQYF. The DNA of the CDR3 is TGTGCCAGCAGCTTAGACCCCGCAGGGTTGGAGACCCAGTACTTC.

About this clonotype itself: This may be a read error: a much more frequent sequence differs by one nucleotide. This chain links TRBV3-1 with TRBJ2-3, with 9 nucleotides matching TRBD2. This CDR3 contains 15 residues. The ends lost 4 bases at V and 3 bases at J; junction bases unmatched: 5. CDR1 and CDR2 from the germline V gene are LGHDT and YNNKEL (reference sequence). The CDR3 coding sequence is TGTGCCAGCAGCCCCGCCAGCGGGAGGACAGATACGCAGTATTTT. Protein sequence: CASSPASGRTDTQYF.

CDR3 sequence (DNA): TGTGCCGGCGGGTGGGAGGATTCGGAGAAGTCCTACGAGCAGTACTTC. This translates into CAGGWEDSEKSYEQYF. This chain uses TRBV27 with TRBJ2-7; TRBD2 is a possible D gene (6 bases). V was pared by 11 bases and J by 1 base, with 24 bases between. Germline V gene lookup returns CDR1 MNHEY and CDR2 SMNVEV (reference sequence). The CDR3 is made up of 16 amino acids.

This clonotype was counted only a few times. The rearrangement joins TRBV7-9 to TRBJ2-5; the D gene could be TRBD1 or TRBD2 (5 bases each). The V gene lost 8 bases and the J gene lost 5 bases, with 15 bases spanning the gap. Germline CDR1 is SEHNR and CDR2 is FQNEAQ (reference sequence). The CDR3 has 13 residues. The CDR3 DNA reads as TGTGCCAGCGTGCGAAGGGGAGATGAGACCCAGTACTTC. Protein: CASVRRGDETQYF.

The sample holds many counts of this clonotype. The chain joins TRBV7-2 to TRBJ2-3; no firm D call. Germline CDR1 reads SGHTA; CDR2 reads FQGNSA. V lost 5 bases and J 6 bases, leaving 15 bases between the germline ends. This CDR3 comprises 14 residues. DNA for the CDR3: TGTGCCAGCAGCCCTAGGGCCTCGAGGGATACGCAGTATTTT. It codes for CASSPRASRDTQYF.

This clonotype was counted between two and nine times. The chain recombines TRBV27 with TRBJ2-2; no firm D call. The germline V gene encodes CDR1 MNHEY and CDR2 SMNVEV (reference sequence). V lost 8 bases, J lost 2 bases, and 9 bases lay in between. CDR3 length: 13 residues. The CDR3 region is CASGTSNTGELFF. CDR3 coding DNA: TGTGCCAGCGGCACCTCAAACACCGGGGAGCTGTTTTTT.

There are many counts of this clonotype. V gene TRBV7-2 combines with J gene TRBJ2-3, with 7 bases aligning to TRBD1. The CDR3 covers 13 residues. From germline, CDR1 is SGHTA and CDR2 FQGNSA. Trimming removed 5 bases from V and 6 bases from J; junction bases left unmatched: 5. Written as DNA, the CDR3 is TGTGCCAGCAGCATACAGGGGAAGGATACGCAGTATTTT. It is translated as CASSIQGKDTQYF.

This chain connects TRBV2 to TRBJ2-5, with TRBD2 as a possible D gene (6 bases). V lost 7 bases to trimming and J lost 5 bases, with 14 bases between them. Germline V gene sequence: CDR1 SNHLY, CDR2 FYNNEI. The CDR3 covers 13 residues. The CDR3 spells CASMEGGWETQYF. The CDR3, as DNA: TGTGCCAGCATGGAGGGAGGCTGGGAGACCCAGTACTTC.

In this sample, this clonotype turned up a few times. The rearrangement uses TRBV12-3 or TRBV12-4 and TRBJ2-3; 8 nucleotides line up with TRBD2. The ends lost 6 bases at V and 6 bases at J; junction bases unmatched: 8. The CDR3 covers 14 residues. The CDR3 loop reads CASRVAGNADTQYF. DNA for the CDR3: TGTGCCAGCAGGGTAGCGGGAAATGCCGATACGCAGTATTTT.

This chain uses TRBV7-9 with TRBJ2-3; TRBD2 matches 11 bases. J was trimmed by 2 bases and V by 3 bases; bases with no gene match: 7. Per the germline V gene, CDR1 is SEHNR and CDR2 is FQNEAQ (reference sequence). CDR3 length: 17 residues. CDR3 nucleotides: TGTGCCAGCAGCTTCCCGACTAGCGGGGAAGACACAGATACGCAGTATTTT. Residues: CASSFPTSGEDTDTQYF.